This is a list of T cell receptor beta chains from one sample in a study of Ad26.COV2.S vaccination and SARS-CoV-2 variants. TCRdb's table, derived via immunoSEQ multiplex PCR, lists solely in-frame clones and lacks some. The sample holds a few hundred thousand clones, roughly 91% seen once. Sample: peripheral blood, taken in a trial of Ad26.COV2.S vaccine versus placebo. The receptors were sampled from a person between 18 and 65 years old who received the Ad26.COV2.S COVID-19 vaccine or a placebo. Both conserved end residues are part of each CDR3. A D gene is named only where the DNA matches it firmly. Clone size is given for some rows only: seen once, a few or many times, or a class if the clone is expanded.

CDR3 protein: CASSLGGSEDTQYF; CDR3 DNA: TGTGCCAGCAGCTTGGGCGGGAGTGAAGATACGCAGTATTTT; J gene: TRBJ2-3; V gene: TRBV7-2; clone size: NA; D gene: TRBD2
CDR3 protein: CASSQAPGSYNSPLHF; CDR3 DNA: TGCGCCAGCAGCCAAGCCCCAGGGAGCTATAATTCACCCCTCCACTTT; J gene: TRBJ1-6; V gene: TRBV4-1; clone size: once; D gene: NA
CDR3 protein: CASSVTGGNTEAFF; CDR3 DNA: TGTGCCAGCAGCGTGACAGGGGGGAACACTGAAGCTTTCTTT; J gene: TRBJ1-1; V gene: TRBV7-3; clone size: few; D gene: TRBD1
CDR3 protein: CASSHLRDSPRGETQYF; CDR3 DNA: TGCGCCAGCAGCCATCTGAGGGACTCCCCACGGGGAGAGACCCAGTACTTC; J gene: TRBJ2-5; V gene: TRBV4-1; clone size: NA; D gene: NA
CDR3 protein: CASSTGTGDTDTQYF; CDR3 DNA: TGTGCCAGCAGCACCGGGACGGGGGACACAGATACGCAGTATTTT; J gene: TRBJ2-3; V gene: TRBV7-9; clone size: NA; D gene: NA
CDR3 protein: CASSQRGMVSSYEQYF; CDR3 DNA: TGTGCCAGCAGCCAGAGGGGGATGGTGAGCTCCTACGAGCAGTACTTC; J gene: TRBJ2-7; V gene: TRBV6-2/TRBV6-3; clone size: NA; D gene: NA
CDR3 protein: CASSLGSGPNEQFF; CDR3 DNA: TGTGCCAGCAGTTTGGGGAGTGGCCCCAATGAGCAGTTCTTC; J gene: TRBJ2-1; V gene: TRBV27; clone size: NA; D gene: NA
CDR3 protein: CASSISGGSVEEQFF; CDR3 DNA: TGTGCCAGCAGCATATCAGGGGGCTCGGTTGAAGAGCAGTTCTTC; J gene: TRBJ2-1; V gene: TRBV7-7; clone size: NA; D gene: TRBD1
CDR3 protein: CASSLDRTHNYGYTF; CDR3 DNA: TGTGCCAGCAGTCTGGACAGAACGCATAACTATGGCTACACCTTC; J gene: TRBJ1-2; V gene: TRBV6-2/TRBV6-3; clone size: NA; D gene: NA
CDR3 protein: CASSIIRGEGEQFF; CDR3 DNA: TGTGCCAGTAGTATAATCCGCGGGGAGGGTGAGCAGTTCTTC; J gene: TRBJ2-1; V gene: TRBV19; clone size: NA; D gene: TRBD2
CDR3 protein: CASSIFTTSSYNEQFF; CDR3 DNA: TGTGCCAGTAGTATATTTACGACAAGCTCCTACAATGAGCAGTTCTTC; J gene: TRBJ2-1; V gene: TRBV19; clone size: NA; D gene: NA
CDR3 protein: CASSIQATTCEQYF; CDR3 DNA: TGTGCCAGTAGTATTCAGGCCACTACCTGCGAGCAGTACTTC; J gene: TRBJ2-7; V gene: TRBV19; clone size: NA; D gene: NA
CDR3 protein: CASGQGLAGAETQYF; CDR3 DNA: TGTGCCAGCGGCCAGGGACTAGCGGGAGCTGAGACCCAGTACTTC; J gene: TRBJ2-5; V gene: TRBV19; clone size: once; D gene: TRBD2
CDR3 protein: CAIYGVGADEQYF; CDR3 DNA: TGTGCCATCTATGGGGTAGGGGCGGACGAGCAGTACTTC; J gene: TRBJ2-7; V gene: TRBV19; clone size: NA; D gene: NA
CDR3 protein: CSVARDGGYNEQFF; CDR3 DNA: TGCAGCGTGGCCCGGGACGGTGGCTACAATGAGCAGTTCTTC; J gene: TRBJ2-1; V gene: TRBV29-1; clone size: once; D gene: NA
CDR3 protein: CASSLAPQNTEAFF; CDR3 DNA: TGTGCCAGCAGCTTAGCGCCACAGAACACTGAAGCTTTCTTT; J gene: TRBJ1-1; V gene: TRBV7-9; clone size: NA; D gene: NA
CDR3 protein: CASSFFAGGATNEKLFF; CDR3 DNA: TGTGCCAGCAGCTTTTTTGCGGGGGGCGCGACTAATGAAAAACTGTTTTTT; J gene: TRBJ1-4; V gene: TRBV7-2; clone size: NA; D gene: NA
CDR3 protein: CASSFGTTNTGELFF; CDR3 DNA: TGCGCCAGCAGCTTCGGGACAACGAACACCGGGGAGCTGTTTTTT; J gene: TRBJ2-2; V gene: TRBV5-1; clone size: NA; D gene: NA
CDR3 protein: CASIIATGGDRSNQPQHF; CDR3 DNA: TGTGCCAGCATCATTGCGACAGGGGGAGATAGGAGCAATCAGCCCCAGCATTTT; J gene: TRBJ1-5; V gene: TRBV28; clone size: NA; D gene: TRBD1
CDR3 protein: CASSPGDSIGNEQFF; CDR3 DNA: TGTGCCAGCAGCCCAGGGGACTCTATCGGGAATGAGCAGTTCTTC; J gene: TRBJ2-1; V gene: TRBV5-4; clone size: once; D gene: NA
CDR3 protein: CASSDSGYASNEQYF; CDR3 DNA: TGTGCCAGTAGCGATTCGGGATATGCGAGTAACGAGCAGTACTTC; J gene: TRBJ2-7; V gene: TRBV19; clone size: NA; D gene: NA
CDR3 protein: CASSLRAGYTGELFF; CDR3 DNA: TGTGCCAGCAGTTTACGGGCAGGGTACACCGGGGAGCTGTTTTTT; J gene: TRBJ2-2; V gene: TRBV28; clone size: NA; D gene: NA
CDR3 protein: CATSHNRDPNQPQHF; CDR3 DNA: TGTGCCACCAGCCACAACAGGGATCCCAATCAGCCCCAGCATTTT; J gene: TRBJ1-5; V gene: TRBV15; clone size: few; D gene: NA
CDR3 protein: CSASAVEKLFF; CDR3 DNA: TGCAGTGCTAGTGCGGTCGAAAAACTGTTTTTT; J gene: TRBJ1-4; V gene: TRBV20-1; clone size: NA; D gene: NA
CDR3 protein: CASSQGRGGNQPQHF; CDR3 DNA: TGCGCCAGCAGCCAAGGGAGGGGAGGCAATCAGCCCCAGCATTTT; J gene: TRBJ1-5; V gene: TRBV4-3; clone size: few; D gene: NA
CDR3 protein: CASSYSGPSYNEQFF; CDR3 DNA: TGTGCCAGCAGTTACTCAGGTCCCTCCTACAATGAGCAGTTCTTC; J gene: TRBJ2-1; V gene: TRBV6-2/TRBV6-3; clone size: NA; D gene: NA